This T cell receptor beta chain stems from a study of blood T cells in healthy people across ages. Study-level information: Roughly one uniquely barcoded beta molecule per two T cells was captured.

Study-wide points: The unknown donor CMV status may have confounded expanded clonotype changes. The lack of PBMC sorting stopped any conclusive naive versus antigen-experienced comparison.

The germline V gene has CDR1 SGHTA and CDR2 FQGNSA. This CDR3 has 15 residues. After removal of 5 bases from V and 5 bases from J, the junction contained 9 bases not matched to a gene. A sample-barcoded 5' primer and a J-beta primer mix were used in a second PCR of roughly 7 to 11 cycles. Samples each returned at least 2.5 million CDR3-containing paired-end reads. One entry per CDR3 protein, called by TCRdb with MiXCR from the 5' RACE reads. The table includes 600,000 or so distinct CDR3 sequences, more than 45% detected once. Comment on this clonotype: What it binds is not known. This sequence may be a read error, since a much larger clone differs from it by one base.

Sequenced: blood. The V call is TRBV7-2, the J call TRBJ2-7, with 10 nucleotides matching TRBD1. This receptor was identified in a man older than 75 in good health. The CDR3 coding sequence is TGTGCCAGCAGCCAGGCCGGGACAGGGGCCAACGAGCAGTACTTC. Translated: CASSQAGTGANEQYF.